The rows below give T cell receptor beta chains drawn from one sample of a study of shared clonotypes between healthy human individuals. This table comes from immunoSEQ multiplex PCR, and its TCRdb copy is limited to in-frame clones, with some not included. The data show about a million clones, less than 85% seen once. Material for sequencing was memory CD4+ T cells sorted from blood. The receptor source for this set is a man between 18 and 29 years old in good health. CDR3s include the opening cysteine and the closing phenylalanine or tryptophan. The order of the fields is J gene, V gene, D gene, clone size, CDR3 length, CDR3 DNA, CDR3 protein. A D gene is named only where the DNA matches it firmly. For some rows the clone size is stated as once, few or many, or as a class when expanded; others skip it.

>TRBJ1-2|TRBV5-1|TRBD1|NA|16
TGCGCCAGCAGCTTGGCTGCAGGGGGCGCGGGATATGGCTACACCTTC
CASSLAAGGAGYGYTF
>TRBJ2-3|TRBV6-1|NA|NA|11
TGTGCCAGCAGTGGGGCGGATACGCAGTATTTT
CASSGADTQYF
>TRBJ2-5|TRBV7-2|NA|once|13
TGTGCCAGCAAGGATGGCAACGAAGAGACCCAGTACTTC
CASKDGNEETQYF
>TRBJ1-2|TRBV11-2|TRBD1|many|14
TGTGCCAGCAGCTTGGACAGGGGTGGGGTTGGCTACACCTTC
CASSLDRGGVGYTF
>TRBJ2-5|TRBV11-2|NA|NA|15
TGTGCCAGCTCACCGAAGGGTCTCGGGGGCGAGACCCAGTACTTC
CASSPKGLGGETQYF
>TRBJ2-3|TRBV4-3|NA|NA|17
TGCGCCAGCAGCCAAGACGCGACAGTATTCCGCACAGATACGCAGTATTTT
CASSQDATVFRTDTQYF
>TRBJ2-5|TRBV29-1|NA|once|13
TGCAGCGTTGAATTAGGATTTCTCGAGACCCAGTACTTC
CSVELGFLETQYF
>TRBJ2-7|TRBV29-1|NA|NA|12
TGCAGCGTTGCGGAGGGCCTCTACGAGCAGTACTTC
CSVAEGLYEQYF
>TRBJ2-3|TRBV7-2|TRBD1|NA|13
TGTGCCAGCAGCCCCCGGGGACAGACTACGCAGTATTTT
CASSPRGQTTQYF
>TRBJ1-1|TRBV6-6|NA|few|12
TGTGCCAGCAGTTCCACAGGGTCTGAAGCTTTCTTT
CASSSTGSEAFF
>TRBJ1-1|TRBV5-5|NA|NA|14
TGTGCCAGCAGCTTAACACAAATGAACACTGAAGCTTTCTTT
CASSLTQMNTEAFF
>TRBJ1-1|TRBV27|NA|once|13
TGTGCCAGCAGTGTACAGGGAGTGGGTGAAGCTTTCTTT
CASSVQGVGEAFF
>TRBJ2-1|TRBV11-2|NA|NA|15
TGTGCCAGCAGCCGGGACCAGGCTTCCTACAATGAGCAGTTCTTC
CASSRDQASYNEQFF
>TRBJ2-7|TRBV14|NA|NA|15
TGTGCCAGCAGCCAAGAGATGGGGAAAGCCTACGAGCAGTACTTC
CASSQEMGKAYEQYF
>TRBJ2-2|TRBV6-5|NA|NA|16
TGTGCCAGCAGTTACTCATACCTGGGGGACACCGGGGAGCTGTTTTTT
CASSYSYLGDTGELFF
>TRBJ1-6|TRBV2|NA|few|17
TGTGCCAGCACCCAGGATTCCACGGCCCCGGTTAATTCACCCCTCCACTTT
CASTQDSTAPVNSPLHF
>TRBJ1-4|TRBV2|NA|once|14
TGTGCCAGCAGTGTAGTCACAACTAATGAAAAACTGTTTTTT
CASSVVTTNEKLFF
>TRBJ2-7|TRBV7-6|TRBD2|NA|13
TGTGCCAGCAGCTTCGGGAGGAGTAACGAGCAGTACTTC
CASSFGRSNEQYF
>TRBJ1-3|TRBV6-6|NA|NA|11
TGTGCCAGCAGAAATGGAAACACCATATATTTT
CASRNGNTIYF
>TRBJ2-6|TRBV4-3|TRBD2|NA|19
TGCGCCAGCAGCCAAGATGTCACTAGCGGGAGGTATGGGGCCAACGTCCTGACTTTC
CASSQDVTSGRYGANVLTF
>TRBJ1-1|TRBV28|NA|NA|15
TGTGCCAGCACCACGATGAGAGGTCTGAACACTGAAGCTTTCTTT
CASTTMRGLNTEAFF
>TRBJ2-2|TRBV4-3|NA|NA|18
TGCGCCAGCAGCCAAGAGGTATCGCTCCATTCGAACACCGGGGAGCTGTTTTTT
CASSQEVSLHSNTGELFF
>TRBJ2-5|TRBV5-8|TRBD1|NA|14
TGTGCCAGTAACATTAGGACAGGCCAAGAGACCCAGTACTTC
CASNIRTGQETQYF
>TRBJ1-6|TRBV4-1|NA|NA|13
TGCGCCAGCAGCCAAGCGACCAATTCACCCCTCCACTTT
CASSQATNSPLHF
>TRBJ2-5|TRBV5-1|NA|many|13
TGCGCCAGCAGCTTGCCAGGGGAAGAGACCCAGTACTTC
CASSLPGEETQYF
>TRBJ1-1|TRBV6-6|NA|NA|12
TGTGCCAGCAGTTTTAGGGAAACTGAAGCTTTCTTT
CASSFRETEAFF
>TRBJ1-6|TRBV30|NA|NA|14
TGTGCCTGGAGTGGGACAGCCTATAATTCACCCCTCCACTTT
CAWSGTAYNSPLHF
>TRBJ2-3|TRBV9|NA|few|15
TGTGCCAGCAGCCCAGGGGGGGTGAGCACAGATACGCAGTATTTT
CASSPGGVSTDTQYF
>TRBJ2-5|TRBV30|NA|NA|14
TGTGCCTCTTCGGCGGAGGGCACCCAAGAGACCCAGTACTTC
CASSAEGTQETQYF
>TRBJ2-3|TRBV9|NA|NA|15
TGTGCCAGCAGCGTAGTGGGGACCCACGGAGATACGCAGTATTTT
CASSVVGTHGDTQYF
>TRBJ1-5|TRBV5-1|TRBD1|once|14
TGCGCCAGCAGAGGGACAGGGTCGGATCAGCCCCAGCATTTT
CASRGTGSDQPQHF
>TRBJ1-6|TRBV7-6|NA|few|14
TGTGCCAGCAGCGGGGACACCATACTTTCACCCCTCCACTTT
CASSGDTILSPLHF
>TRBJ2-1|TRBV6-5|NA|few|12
TGTGCCAGCAGTATGGGTTTCGATGAGCAGTTCTTC
CASSMGFDEQFF
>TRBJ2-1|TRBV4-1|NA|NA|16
TGCGCCAGCAGCCCCGGGGGGCGGAGCTCCTACAATGAGCAGTTCTTC
CASSPGGRSSYNEQFF
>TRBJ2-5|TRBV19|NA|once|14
TGTGCCAGTAGGACCGGGACGAAGGAAGAGACCCAGTACTTC
CASRTGTKEETQYF